This T cell receptor beta chain was recovered during a study of blood T cell repertoires in COVID-19. The wider study: The analysed material was cDNA or gDNA that came from T cells, B-cell-depleted T cells, or PBMCs.

Unmatched junction bases numbered 4, after V lost 6 bases and J lost 7 bases. The CDR3 sequence is 11 residues long. CDR1 is SQVTM, CDR2 ANQGSEA, per germline. Sequencing used immunoSEQ multiplex PCR; TCRdb keeps in-frame clones, though not all of them. This table has 250,000 to 300,000 clones, around 87% appearing once. Specimen: peripheral blood. The genes are TRBV29-1 and TRBJ1-1; 8 nucleotides agree with TRBD1. The source of this sequence is a man younger than 35 with active or convalescent COVID-19. This chain's CDR3 is CSVDRGGEAFF. CDR3 coding DNA: TGCAGCGTCGACAGGGGAGGTGAAGCTTTCTTT.